This T cell receptor (beta chain) was recovered during a study of Ad26.COV2.S vaccination and SARS-CoV-2 variants. As for the study in general: Donor got 5x10^10 or 1x10^11 viral particles of Ad26.COV2.S.

A remark on this clone: Its matching antigen is unknown.

Study findings and constraints: With respect to non-spike TCR breadth, vaccine and placebo recipients were similar.

Germline V gene sequence: CDR1 SQVTM, CDR2 ANQGSEA. This CDR3 has 12 residues. V lost 2 bases and J 8 bases, leaving 12 bases between the germline ends. Profiled with immunoSEQ multiplex PCR; TCRdb holds only in-frame clones, not every one. Here the sample spans approximately 500,000 clones, roughly 89% being singletons. Stated treatment: roughly 19 received Ad26.COV2.S at low or high dose, single or two shots; about 5 received placebo; per-sample allocation not given. Each sample was drawn 63 days after the first injection (of vaccine or placebo). The material sequenced was peripheral blood, taken in a trial of Ad26.COV2.S vaccine versus placebo. This sequence joins TRBV29-1 and TRBJ1-2; D is undetermined. This TCR was sampled from a person between 18 and 65 years old who received the Ad26.COV2.S COVID-19 vaccine or a placebo. The CDR3 loop is CSVEQARIGYTF. DNA for the CDR3: TGCAGCGTTGAACAGGCCAGGATAGGCTACACCTTC.